A single sample is the source of the 2 T cell receptor beta chains below, sequenced in a study of CD8 T cells in Susac syndrome. RNA, at about 0.5 to 1 ug, was reverse transcribed with random hexamers. A single record per CDR3 protein comes from TCRdb applying MiXCR to the immunoSEQ multiplex PCR reads. This sample has hundreds of thousands of distinct CDR3 sequences, with approximately 85% found just once. Sequencing was done on a sample of CD8+ T cells from PBMCs. Source of these receptors: a human donor with multiple sclerosis.

This clonotype appeared a single time. The J gene is TRBJ2-3, the V gene TRBV27; the match to TRBD2 covers 10 bases. J was trimmed by 5 bases and V by 6 bases; bases with no gene match: 8. CDR3 length: 15 residues. Germline loops: CDR1 MNHEY, CDR2 SMNVEV (reference sequence). CDR3 DNA sequence: TGTGCCAGCAGCCCCTTGCTAGCGGGAGTAGATACGCAGTATTTT. This sequence encodes CASSPLLAGVDTQYF.

This chain joins TRBV4-3 and TRBJ2-1; 7 bases align to TRBD2. The CDR3 sequence is 16 residues long. V trimming: 0 bases; J trimming: 6 bases; junction bases outside the gene matches: 8. The germline gives CDR1 LGHNA, CDR2 YSLEER. The CDR3 protein is CASSQDRAGWGNEQFF. DNA for the CDR3: TGCGCCAGCAGCCAAGATCGAGCGGGATGGGGCAATGAGCAGTTCTTC.